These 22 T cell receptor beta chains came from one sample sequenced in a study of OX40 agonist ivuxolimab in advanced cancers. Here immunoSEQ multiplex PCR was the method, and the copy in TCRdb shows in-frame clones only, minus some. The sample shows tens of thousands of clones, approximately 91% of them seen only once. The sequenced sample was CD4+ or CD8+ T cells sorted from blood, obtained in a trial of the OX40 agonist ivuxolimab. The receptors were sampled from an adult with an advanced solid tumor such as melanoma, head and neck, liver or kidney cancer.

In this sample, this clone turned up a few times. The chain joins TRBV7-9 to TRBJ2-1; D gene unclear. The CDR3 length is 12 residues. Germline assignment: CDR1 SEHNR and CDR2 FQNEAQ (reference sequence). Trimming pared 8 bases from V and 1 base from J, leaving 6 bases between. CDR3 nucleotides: TGTGCCAGCGCAACTTCCTACAATGAGCAGTTCTTC. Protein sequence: CASATSYNEQFF. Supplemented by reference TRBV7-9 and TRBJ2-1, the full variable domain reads DTGVSQNPRHKITKRGQNVTFRCDPISEHNRLYWYRQTLGQGPEFLTYFQNEAQLEKSRLLSDRFSAERPKGSFSTLEIQRTEQGDSAMYLCASATSYNEQFFGPGTRLTVL.

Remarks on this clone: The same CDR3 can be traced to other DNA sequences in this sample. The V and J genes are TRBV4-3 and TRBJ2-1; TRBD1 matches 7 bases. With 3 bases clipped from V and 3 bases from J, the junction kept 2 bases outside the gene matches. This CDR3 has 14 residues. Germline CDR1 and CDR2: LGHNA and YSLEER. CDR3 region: CASSQDRNYNEQFF. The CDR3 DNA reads TGCGCCAGCAGCCAGGACAGGAACTACAATGAGCAGTTCTTC.

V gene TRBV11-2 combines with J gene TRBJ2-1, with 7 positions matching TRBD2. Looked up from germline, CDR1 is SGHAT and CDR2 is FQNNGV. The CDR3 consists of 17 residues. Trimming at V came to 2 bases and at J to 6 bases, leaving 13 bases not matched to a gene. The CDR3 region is CASSLTGTTLKINEQFF. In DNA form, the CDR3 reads TGTGCCAGCAGCTTAACCGGGACTACCTTAAAGATCAATGAGCAGTTCTTC.

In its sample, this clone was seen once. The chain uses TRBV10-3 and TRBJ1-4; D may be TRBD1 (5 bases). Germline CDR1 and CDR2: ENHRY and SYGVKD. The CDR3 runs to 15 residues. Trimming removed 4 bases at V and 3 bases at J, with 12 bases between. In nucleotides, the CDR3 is TGTGCCATCAGTGCTCAGACAGCCTCTAATGAAAAACTGTTTTTT. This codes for CAISAQTASNEKLFF.

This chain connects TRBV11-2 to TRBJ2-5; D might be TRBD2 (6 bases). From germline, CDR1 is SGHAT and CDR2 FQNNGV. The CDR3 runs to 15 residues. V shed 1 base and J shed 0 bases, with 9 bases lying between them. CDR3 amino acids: CASSLGLAYQETQYF. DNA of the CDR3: TGTGCCAGCAGCTTAGGGCTAGCGTACCAAGAGACCCAGTACTTC.

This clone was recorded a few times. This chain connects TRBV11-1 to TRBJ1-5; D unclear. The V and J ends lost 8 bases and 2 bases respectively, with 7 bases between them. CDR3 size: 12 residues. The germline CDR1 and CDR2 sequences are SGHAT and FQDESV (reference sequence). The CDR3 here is CASSDGNQPQHF. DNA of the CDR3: TGTGCCAGCTCGGATGGCAATCAGCCCCAGCATTTT.

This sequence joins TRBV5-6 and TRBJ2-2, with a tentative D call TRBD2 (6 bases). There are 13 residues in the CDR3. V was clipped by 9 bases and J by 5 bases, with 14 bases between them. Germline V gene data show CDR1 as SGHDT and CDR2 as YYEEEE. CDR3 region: CATGGTGTGELFF. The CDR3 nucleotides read TGTGCCACCGGCGGGACGGGAACCGGGGAGCTGTTTTTT.

CDR3 protein: CASSVYNEQFF. As DNA, the CDR3 is TGTGCCAGCAGTGTATACAATGAGCAGTTCTTC. The V gene is TRBV6-1, the J gene TRBJ2-1; D call uncertain. Per germline, CDR1 MNHNS and CDR2 SASEGT. Trimming cost V 4 bases and J 4 bases, with 2 bases left between them. This CDR3 contains 11 residues.

CDR3 bases: TGTGCCAGCAGCTCCCCCCTCTCGGGTAGCGGCTACGAGCAGTACTTC. Translation: CASSSPLSGSGYEQYF. The chain links TRBV7-9 to TRBJ2-5; TRBD2 might be the D (6 bases). The DNA end is more similar to TRBJ2-7, so the J call may be wrong. In germline, CDR1 is SEHNR, CDR2 FQNEAQ (reference sequence). This CDR3 is built from 16 residues.

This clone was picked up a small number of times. The CDR3 sequence is CASSSYEQYF. The CDR3 DNA reads as TGTGCCAGCAGTTCCTACGAGCAGTACTTC. V is TRBV27 and J is TRBJ2-7; D ambiguous. Germline V gene lookup returns CDR1 MNHEY and CDR2 SMNVEV (reference sequence). The V end was cut by 4 bases, the J end by 2 bases, with 0 bases between. The CDR3 runs 10 residues.

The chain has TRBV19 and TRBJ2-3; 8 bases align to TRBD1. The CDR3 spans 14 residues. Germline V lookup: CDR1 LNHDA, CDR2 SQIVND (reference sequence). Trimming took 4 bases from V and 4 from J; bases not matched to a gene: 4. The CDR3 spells CASSNLQGADTQYF. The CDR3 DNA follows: TGTGCCAGTAGTAATCTACAGGGGGCAGATACGCAGTATTTT.

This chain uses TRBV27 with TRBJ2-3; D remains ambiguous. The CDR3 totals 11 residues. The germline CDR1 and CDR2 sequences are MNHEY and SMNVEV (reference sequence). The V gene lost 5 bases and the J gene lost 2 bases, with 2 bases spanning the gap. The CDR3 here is CASSATDTQYF. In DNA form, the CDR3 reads TGTGCCAGCAGTGCCACAGATACGCAGTATTTT.

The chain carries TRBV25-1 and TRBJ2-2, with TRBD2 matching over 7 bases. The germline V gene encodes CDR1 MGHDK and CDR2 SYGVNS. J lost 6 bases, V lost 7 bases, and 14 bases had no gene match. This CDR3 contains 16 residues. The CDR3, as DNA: TGTGCCAGCACGGGGGGTGGACTAGGCCGGGCCGGGGAGCTGTTTTTT. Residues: CASTGGGLGRAGELFF.

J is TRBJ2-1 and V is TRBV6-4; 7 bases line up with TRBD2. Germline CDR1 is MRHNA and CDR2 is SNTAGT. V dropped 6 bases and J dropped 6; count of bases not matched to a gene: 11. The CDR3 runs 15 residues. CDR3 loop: CASSVEAGVGNEQFF. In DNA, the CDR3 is TGTGCCAGCAGCGTCGAGGCGGGAGTCGGCAATGAGCAGTTCTTC.

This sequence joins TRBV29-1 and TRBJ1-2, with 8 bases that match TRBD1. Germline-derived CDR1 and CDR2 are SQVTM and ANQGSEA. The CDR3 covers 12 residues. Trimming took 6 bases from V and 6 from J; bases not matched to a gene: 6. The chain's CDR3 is CSVPDRDDGYTF. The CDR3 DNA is TGCAGCGTCCCGGACAGGGACGATGGCTACACCTTC.

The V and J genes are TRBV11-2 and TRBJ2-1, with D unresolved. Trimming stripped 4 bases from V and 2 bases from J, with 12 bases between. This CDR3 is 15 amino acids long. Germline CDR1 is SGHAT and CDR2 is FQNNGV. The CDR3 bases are TGTGCCAGCAGCTCGGACCCAGGCACCTACAATGAGCAGTTCTTC. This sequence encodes CASSSDPGTYNEQFF.

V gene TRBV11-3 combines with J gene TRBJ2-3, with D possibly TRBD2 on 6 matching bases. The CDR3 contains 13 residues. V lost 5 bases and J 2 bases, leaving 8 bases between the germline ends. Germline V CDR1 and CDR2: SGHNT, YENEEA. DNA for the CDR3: TGTGCCAGCAGCGGACTACACACAGATACGCAGTATTTT. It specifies CASSGLHTDTQYF.

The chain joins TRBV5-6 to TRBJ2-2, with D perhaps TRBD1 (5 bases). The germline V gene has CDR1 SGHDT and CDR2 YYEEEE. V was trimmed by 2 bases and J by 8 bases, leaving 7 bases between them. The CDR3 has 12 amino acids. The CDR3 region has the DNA TGTGCCAGCAGCTTAGGGGCGGGGGAGCTGTTTTTT. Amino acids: CASSLGAGELFF.

CDR3 amino acids: CASSTGTSDTGELFF. CDR3 DNA sequence: TGTGCCAGCAGTACCGGGACTAGCGACACCGGGGAGCTGTTTTTT. This sequence joins TRBV7-9 and TRBJ2-2; 10 bases fit TRBD2. The germline CDR1 and CDR2 sequences are SEHNR and FQNEAQ (reference sequence). The CDR3 runs to 15 residues. Losses at the gene ends were 6 bases for V and 3 bases for J; bases not matched to a gene: 4.

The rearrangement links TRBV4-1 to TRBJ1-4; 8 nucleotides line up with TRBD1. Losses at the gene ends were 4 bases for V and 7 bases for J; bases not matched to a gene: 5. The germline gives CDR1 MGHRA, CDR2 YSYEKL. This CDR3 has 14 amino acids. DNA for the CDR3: TGCGCCAGCAGCCCCACAGGGGGAGGTGAAAAACTGTTTTTT. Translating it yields CASSPTGGGEKLFF.

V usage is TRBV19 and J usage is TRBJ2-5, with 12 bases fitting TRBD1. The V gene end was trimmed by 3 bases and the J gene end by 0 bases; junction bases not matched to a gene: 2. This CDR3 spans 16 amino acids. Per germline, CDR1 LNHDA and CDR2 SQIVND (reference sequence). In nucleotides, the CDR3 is TGTGCCAGTAGTATTCGGGACAGGGGGCACCAAGAGACCCAGTACTTC. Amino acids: CASSIRDRGHQETQYF.

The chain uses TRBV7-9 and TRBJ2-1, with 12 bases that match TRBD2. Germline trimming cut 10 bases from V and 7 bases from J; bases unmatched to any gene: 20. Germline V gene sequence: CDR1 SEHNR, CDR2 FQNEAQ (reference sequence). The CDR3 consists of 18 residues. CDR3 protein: CATPRLAGVSVMLNEQFF. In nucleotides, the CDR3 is TGTGCCACTCCCCGACTAGCGGGAGTCAGTGTGATGTTGAATGAGCAGTTCTTC. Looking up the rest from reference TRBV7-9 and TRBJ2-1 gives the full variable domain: DTGVSQNPRHKITKRGQNVTFRCDPISEHNRLYWYRQTLGQGPEFLTYFQNEAQLEKSRLLSDRFSAERPKGSFSTLEIQRTEQGDSAMYLCATPRLAGVSVMLNEQFFGPGTRLTVL.